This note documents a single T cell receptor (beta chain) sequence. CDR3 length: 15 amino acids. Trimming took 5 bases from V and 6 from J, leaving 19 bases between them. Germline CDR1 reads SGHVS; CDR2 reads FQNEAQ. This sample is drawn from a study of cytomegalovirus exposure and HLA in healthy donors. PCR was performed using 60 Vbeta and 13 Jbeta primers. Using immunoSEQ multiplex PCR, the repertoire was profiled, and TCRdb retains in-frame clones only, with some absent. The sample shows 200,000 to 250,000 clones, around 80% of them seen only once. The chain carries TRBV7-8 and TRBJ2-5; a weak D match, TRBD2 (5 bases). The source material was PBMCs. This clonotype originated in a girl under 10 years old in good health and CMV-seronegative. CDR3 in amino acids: CASSADRSRRQTQYF. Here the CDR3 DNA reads TGTGCCAGCAGCGCCGACCGATCCCGGAGGCAGACCCAGTACTTC.